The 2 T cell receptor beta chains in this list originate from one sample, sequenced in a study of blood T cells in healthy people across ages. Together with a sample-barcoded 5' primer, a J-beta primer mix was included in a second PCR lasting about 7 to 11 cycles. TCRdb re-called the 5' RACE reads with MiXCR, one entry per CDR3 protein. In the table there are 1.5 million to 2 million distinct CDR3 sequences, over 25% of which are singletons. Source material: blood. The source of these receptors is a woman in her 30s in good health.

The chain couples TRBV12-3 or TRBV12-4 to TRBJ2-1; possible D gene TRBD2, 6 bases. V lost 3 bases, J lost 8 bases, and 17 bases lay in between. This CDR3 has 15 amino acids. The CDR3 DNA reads TGTGCCAGCAGTTTCGGGCTAGCGCGGACGGATGAGCAGTTCTTC. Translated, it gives CASSFGLARTDEQFF.

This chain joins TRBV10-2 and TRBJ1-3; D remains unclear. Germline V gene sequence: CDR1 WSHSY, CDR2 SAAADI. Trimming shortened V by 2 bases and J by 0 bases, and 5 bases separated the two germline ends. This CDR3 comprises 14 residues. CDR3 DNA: TGCGCCAGCAGTGAGCGGGGCTCTGGAAACACCATATATTTT. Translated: CASSERGSGNTIYF.